This T cell receptor (beta chain) emerged from a study of blood T cell repertoires in COVID-19. The wider study: Spain, Italy and the United States supplied samples that represented acute and convalescent COVID-19. The cDNA or gDNA used as material had been derived from T cells, B-cell-depleted T cells, or PBMCs.

CDR1 and CDR2 (germline): LGHDT, YNNKEL (reference sequence). CDR3 length: 15 amino acids. Trimming removed 0 bases at V and 5 bases at J, with 11 bases between. TCRdb's copy holds only in-frame clones and misses some; the assay was immunoSEQ multiplex PCR. Among about 73,000 clones listed, less than 75% were seen once. The chain combines TRBV3-1 (or the pseudogene TRBV3-2) with TRBJ1-5; no reliable D call. The TCR sequence derives from a man in his sixties with acute or convalescent COVID-19. Input material: peripheral blood. The CDR3 loop reads CASSQDPGSHQPQHF. In nucleotides, the CDR3 is TGTGCCAGCAGCCAAGATCCGGGGAGCCATCAGCCCCAGCATTTT.